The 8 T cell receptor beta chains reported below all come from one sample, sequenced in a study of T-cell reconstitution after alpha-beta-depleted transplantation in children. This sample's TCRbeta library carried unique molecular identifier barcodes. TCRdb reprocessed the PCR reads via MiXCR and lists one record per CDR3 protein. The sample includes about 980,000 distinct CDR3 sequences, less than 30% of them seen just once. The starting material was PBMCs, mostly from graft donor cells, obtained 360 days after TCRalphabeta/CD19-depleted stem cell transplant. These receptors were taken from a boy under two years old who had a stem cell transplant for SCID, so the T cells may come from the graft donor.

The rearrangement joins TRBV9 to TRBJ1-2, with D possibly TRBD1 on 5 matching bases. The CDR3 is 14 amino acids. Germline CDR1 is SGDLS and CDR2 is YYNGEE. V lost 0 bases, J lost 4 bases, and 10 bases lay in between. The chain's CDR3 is CASSVEQGAYGYTF. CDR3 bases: TGTGCCAGCAGCGTAGAGCAGGGCGCCTATGGCTACACCTTC.

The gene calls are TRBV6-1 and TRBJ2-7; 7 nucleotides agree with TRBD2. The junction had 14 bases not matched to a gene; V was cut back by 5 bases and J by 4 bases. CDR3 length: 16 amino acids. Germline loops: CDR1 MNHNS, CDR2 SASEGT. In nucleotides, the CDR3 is TGTGCCAGCAGTATCCCTCCCGGGGAGGGGCGATACGAGCAGTACTTC. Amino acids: CASSIPPGEGRYEQYF.

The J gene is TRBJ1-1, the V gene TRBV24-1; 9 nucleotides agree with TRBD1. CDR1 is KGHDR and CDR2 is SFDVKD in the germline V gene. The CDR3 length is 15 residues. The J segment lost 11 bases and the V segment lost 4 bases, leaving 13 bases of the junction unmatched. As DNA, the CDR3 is TGTGCCACCAGTGACTCCGGGACAGGGAACTCCGAGGCTTTCTTT. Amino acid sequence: CATSDSGTGNSEAFF.

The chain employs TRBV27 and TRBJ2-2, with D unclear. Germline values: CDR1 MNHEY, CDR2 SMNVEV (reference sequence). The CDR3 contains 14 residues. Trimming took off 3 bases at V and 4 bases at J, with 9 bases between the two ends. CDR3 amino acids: CASSFYQATGELFF. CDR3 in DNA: TGTGCCAGCAGTTTTTACCAGGCCACCGGGGAGCTGTTTTTT.

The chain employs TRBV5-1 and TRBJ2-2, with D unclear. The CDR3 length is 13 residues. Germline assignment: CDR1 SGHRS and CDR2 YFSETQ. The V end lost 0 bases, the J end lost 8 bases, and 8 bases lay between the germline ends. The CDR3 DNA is TGCGCCAGCAGCTTGGCCGCCGAGGGGGAGCTGTTTTTT. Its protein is CASSLAAEGELFF.

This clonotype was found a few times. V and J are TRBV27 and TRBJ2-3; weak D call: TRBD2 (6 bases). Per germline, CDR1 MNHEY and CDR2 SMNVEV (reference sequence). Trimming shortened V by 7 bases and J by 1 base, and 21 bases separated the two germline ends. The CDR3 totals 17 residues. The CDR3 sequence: CASKARGITIRTDTQYF. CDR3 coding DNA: TGTGCCAGCAAGGCTCGGGGGATCACAATACGCACAGATACGCAGTATTTT.

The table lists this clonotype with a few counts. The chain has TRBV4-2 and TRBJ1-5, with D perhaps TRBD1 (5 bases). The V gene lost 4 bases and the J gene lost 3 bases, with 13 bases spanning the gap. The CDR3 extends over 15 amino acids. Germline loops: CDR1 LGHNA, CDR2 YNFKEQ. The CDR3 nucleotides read TGTGCCAGCAGCCCTCTGGGACTGTACAATCAGCCCCAGCATTTT. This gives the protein CASSPLGLYNQPQHF.

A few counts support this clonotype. In nucleotides, the CDR3 is TGTGCCAGCAGCCCTCACAGGGGTGATACGCAGTATTTT. This gives the protein CASSPHRGDTQYF. The gene calls are TRBV7-7 and TRBJ2-3, with 7 bases fitting TRBD1. V gave up 5 bases and J gave up 6 bases; unmatched junction bases: 5. The CDR3 extends over 13 amino acids. In germline, CDR1 is SSHAT, CDR2 FNYEAQ (reference sequence).